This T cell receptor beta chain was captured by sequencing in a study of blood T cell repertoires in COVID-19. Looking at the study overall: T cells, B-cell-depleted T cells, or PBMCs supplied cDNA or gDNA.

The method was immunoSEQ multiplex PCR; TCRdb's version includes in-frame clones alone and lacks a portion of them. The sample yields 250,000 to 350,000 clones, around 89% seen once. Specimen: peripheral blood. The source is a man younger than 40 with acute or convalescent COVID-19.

The CDR3 DNA follows: TGTGCCAGCAGCCAACTGGTAGGACAGGGAAGAGTTACAGATACGCAGTATTTT. Protein product: CASSQLVGQGRVTDTQYF. The gene calls are TRBV3-1 (or the pseudogene TRBV3-2) and TRBJ2-3, with 8 bases fitting TRBD1. CDR3 length: 18 residues. Per germline, CDR1 LGHDT and CDR2 YNNKEL (reference sequence). V gave up 2 bases and J gave up 3 bases; unmatched junction bases: 13.